This entry is about one T cell receptor beta chain. The antigen is unknown. This CDR3 has 13 residues. V was trimmed by 0 bases and J by 6 bases, leaving 9 bases between them. Germline CDR1 reads LGHNA; CDR2 reads YNFKEQ. Using immunoSEQ multiplex PCR, the repertoire was profiled, and TCRdb retains in-frame clones only, with some absent. The table includes 950,000 to 1,200,000 clones, 60% to 85% detected once. The source of the sample is a study of shared clonotypes between healthy human individuals. Background on the study: Per-donor plates numbered three CD4 naive, three CD4 memory, two CD8 naive and one CD8 memory.

Donation came from healthy HIV-negative adults that had no recent acute infections or vaccinations. Study findings and constraints: Sequencing depth was predicted to influence how clonotypes are shared among donors. Clonotypes that were shared across a handful of donors made up around 4.6% of naive CD4 clonotypes.

The TCR was taken from a man aged 18 to 30 in good health. Some clones in this sample may be carry-over from other donors' samples. The genes are TRBV4-2 and TRBJ2-7; no reliable D call. The sequencing sample was made of memory CD4+ T cells from PBMCs. Subset specified: CD45RA-negative fraction. The CDR3 DNA sequence: TGTGCCAGCAGCCAAGACCTTCTATTCGAGCAGTACTTC. This sequence encodes CASSQDLLFEQYF.